What follows are 10 T cell receptor beta chains derived from one specimen sequenced in a study of regulatory T cells in long-lasting Graves disease. HTBI primers from iRepertoire and Arm-PCR of CDR3 regions yielded the TCR beta libraries. TCRdb reprocessed the multiplex PCR reads via MiXCR and lists one record per CDR3 protein. The sample includes approximately 400,000 distinct CDR3 sequences, around 24% seen only once; the top ten take about 26%. Documented time point: persistent/refractory GD, antithyroid drugs over 5 years with positive TRAb. There was RNA extracted from PBMCs, and the TCR library was made from it. Source: peripheral blood mononuclear cells (PBMCs), taken when the disease was refractory, from a patient treated with antithyroid drugs. Source of these receptors: a female donor with Graves disease.

The genes are TRBV14 and TRBJ2-1; D might be TRBD2 (6 bases). Trimming took 1 base from V and 0 from J, leaving 16 bases between them. Germline V lookup: CDR1 SGHDN, CDR2 FVKESK. The CDR3 has 18 residues. The chain's CDR3 is CASSQVSWRGSSYNEQFF. The CDR3 bases are TGTGCCAGCAGCCAAGTCAGTTGGAGGGGAAGCTCCTACAATGAGCAGTTCTTC.

This clonotype was seen ten or more times. The chain couples TRBV28 to TRBJ1-2; no firm D call. The germline gives CDR1 MDHEN, CDR2 SYDVKM. This CDR3 is built from 14 residues. V was trimmed by 6 bases and J by 0 bases, leaving 11 bases between them. As DNA, the CDR3 is TGTGCCAGCAGCGGTTGGGAGACTAACTATGGCTACACCTTC. It encodes CASSGWETNYGYTF.

In regard to this clonotype: A much larger clone lies a single base off, so this may be a read error. The J gene is TRBJ2-7, the V gene TRBV28; TRBD2 matches 9 bases. The CDR3 loop spans 15 amino acids. The junction had 10 bases not matched to a gene; V was cut back by 4 bases and J by 6 bases. Germline assignment: CDR1 MDHEN and CDR2 SYDVKM. The DNA of the CDR3 is TGTGCCAGCAGTTCGCTCGGGACTAGCAGCTGCGAGCAGTACTTC. Its protein product is CASSSLGTSSCEQYF.

The chain couples TRBV19 to TRBJ2-7, with D unresolved. The CDR3 totals 14 residues. Trimming removed 6 bases from V and 0 bases from J, with 12 bases in between. Germline V gene data show CDR1 as LNHDA and CDR2 as SQIVND (reference sequence). For the CDR3, the DNA is TGTGCCAGTAGCGGCCATCTTAGCTCCTACGAGCAGTACTTC. It codes for CASSGHLSSYEQYF.

This clonotype has a count of ten or more. The chain links TRBV20-1 to TRBJ1-1; D is uncertain. V lost 2 bases to trimming and J lost 2 bases, with 6 bases between them. The CDR3 consists of 12 residues. Germline CDR1 is DFQATT and CDR2 is SNEGSKA (reference sequence). CDR3 loop: CSARTRNTEAFF. Here the CDR3 DNA reads TGCAGTGCTAGAACGCGCAACACTGAAGCTTTCTTT.

V and J are TRBV28 and TRBJ2-2, with 9 bases fitting TRBD2. CDR1 is MDHEN, CDR2 SYDVKM, per germline. The CDR3 contains 20 residues. Trimming at V came to 5 bases and at J to 5 bases, leaving 21 bases not matched to a gene. CDR3 in amino acids: CASSVLPGSIAGVQTGELFF. CDR3 sequence (DNA): TGTGCCAGCAGTGTCCTCCCCGGCTCTATAGCGGGAGTCCAGACCGGGGAGCTGTTTTTT. The variable domain in full, with the rest retrieved from reference TRBV28 and TRBJ2-2, is DVKVTQSSRYLVKRTGEKVFLECVQDMDHENMFWYRQDPGLGLRLIYFSYDVKMKEKGDIPEGYSVSREKKERFSLILESASTNQTSMYLCASSVLPGSIAGVQTGELFFGEGSRLTVL.

The CDR3: CASSSSGRNNWEQYF. Here the CDR3 DNA reads TGTGCCAGCAGTTCTAGCGGGAGGAATAACTGGGAGCAGTACTTC. The V call is TRBV5-6, the J call TRBJ2-7; TRBD2 matches 11 bases. The CDR3 is made up of 15 amino acids. V shed 5 bases, J shed 7 bases, and the junction held 11 bases outside the gene matches. Per germline, CDR1 SGHDT and CDR2 YYEEEE.

At least ten counts were recorded for this clonotype. The CDR3 loop is CATSDLMNTEAFF. The DNA of the CDR3 is TGTGCCACCAGTGATTTGATGAACACTGAAGCTTTCTTT. The chain has TRBV24-1 and TRBJ1-1; unclear D gene. V was cut by 0 bases and J by 0 bases, with 1 base left in between. CDR3 size: 13 residues. Germline CDR1 and CDR2: KGHDR and SFDVKD.

This clonotype was observed a handful of times. V and J are TRBV20-1 and TRBJ2-7; 11 nucleotides align to TRBD2. The CDR3 sequence is 16 residues long. V was clipped by 6 bases and J by 5 bases; unmatched bases: 15. The V gene's germline CDR1 is DFQATT and CDR2 SNEGSKA (reference sequence). Here the CDR3 reads CSASGASGRSGNEQYF. The CDR3 DNA sequence: TGCAGTGCGAGCGGGGCTAGCGGGAGGTCCGGTAACGAGCAGTACTTC.

V is TRBV7-8 and J is TRBJ2-5; D may be TRBD1 (6 bases). Germline V gene lookup returns CDR1 SGHVS and CDR2 FQNEAQ. The germline V and J ends were trimmed by 7 bases and 2 bases, with 17 bases remaining between them. The CDR3 runs to 15 residues. The CDR3 bases are TGTGCCAGCACCCTTTCAGGGGACATACAAGAGACCCAGTACTTC. Amino acid sequence: CASTLSGDIQETQYF.